This passage covers 29 T cell receptor beta chains from one sample sequenced in a study of identical twins. TCRdb fed the 5' RACE reads into MiXCR, producing one record per CDR3 protein. The sample includes more than 600,000 distinct CDR3 sequences, about 20% of them seen just once. The same data also contributed to another study, on T cells expressing NK-cell markers.

The sequencing input was PBMCs. The receptors shown here come from a woman younger than 35 in good health.

The sample holds a few counts of this clonotype. The V and J genes are TRBV7-8 and TRBJ2-7; D is ambiguous. Per germline, CDR1 SGHVS and CDR2 FQNEAQ. CDR3 length: 14 residues. V was cut by 1 base and J by 4 bases, with 11 bases left in between. As DNA, the CDR3 is TGTGCCAGCAGCTTAGAACTGGGGAAGTACGAGCAGTACTTC. Amino acid sequence: CASSLELGKYEQYF.

The V call is TRBV7-3, the J call TRBJ1-2, with 7 bases matching TRBD1. The CDR3 is made up of 13 amino acids. With V trimmed by 2 bases and J by 8 bases, 5 bases remained unmatched. Germline-derived CDR1 and CDR2 are SGHTA and FQGTGA. The CDR3 is CASSLGGQSGYTF. The CDR3 DNA is TGTGCCAGCAGCTTAGGGGGACAGAGCGGCTACACCTTC. Together with reference TRBV7-3 and TRBJ1-2, the CDR3 gives the full variable domain: GAGVSQTPSNKVTEKGKYVELRCDPISGHTALYWYRQSLGQGPEFLIYFQGTGAADDSGLPNDRFFAVRPEGSVSTLKIQRTERGDSAVYLCASSLGGQSGYTFGSGTRLTVV.

This clonotype has more than one count but fewer than ten. V usage is TRBV5-6 and J usage is TRBJ2-1; TRBD2 matches 10 bases. Germline lookup yields CDR1 SGHDT and CDR2 YYEEEE. CDR3 length: 16 residues. V lost 1 base to trimming and J lost 5 bases; unmatched junction nucleotides: 6. The CDR3 protein is CASSLFPSGSHNEQFF. CDR3 sequence (DNA): TGTGCCAGCAGCTTGTTTCCTAGCGGGAGCCACAATGAGCAGTTCTTC.

This clonotype has only a few counts. This chain links TRBV11-2 with TRBJ2-1, with 10 bases fitting TRBD2. From germline, CDR1 is SGHAT and CDR2 FQNNGV. Unmatched junction bases numbered 18, after V lost 5 bases and J lost 5 bases. This CDR3 has 19 amino acids. CDR3 region: CASSRSSAASGSLDNEQFF. The CDR3 DNA is TGTGCCAGCAGCCGATCCTCCGCGGCTAGCGGGAGTTTGGACAATGAGCAGTTCTTC.

This chain connects TRBV27 to TRBJ1-2; 8 bases line up with TRBD1. CDR3 size: 16 residues. Germline CDR1 reads MNHEY; CDR2 reads SMNVEV (reference sequence). V was clipped by 6 bases and J by 4 bases; unmatched bases: 13. CDR3 in amino acids: CASSIRGGQVSYGYTF. The CDR3 bases are TGTGCCAGCAGCATAAGGGGGGGACAGGTATCCTATGGCTACACCTTC.

This clonotype was counted between two and nine times. The chain recombines TRBV5-1 with TRBJ2-1, with D possibly TRBD1 on 6 matching bases. Germline CDR1 is SGHRS and CDR2 is YFSETQ. With 4 bases removed from V and 7 bases from J, the gap between germline ends came to 9 bases. The CDR3 runs to 12 residues. This CDR3 is CASSAQGNEQFF. The DNA for the CDR3 is TGCGCCAGCAGCGCACAGGGAAATGAGCAGTTCTTC.

The genes are TRBV12-3 or TRBV12-4 and TRBJ2-1; D is possibly TRBD2 (7 bases). V lost 5 bases, J lost 5 bases, and 19 bases lay in between. CDR3 length equals 16 residues. CDR3 protein: CASSPGGAGRDNEQFF. CDR3 nucleotides: TGTGCCAGCAGTCCTGGGGGGGCGGGGCGGGACAATGAGCAGTTCTTC.

The gene calls are TRBV7-2 and TRBJ2-7; perhaps TRBD2 as D (6 bases). The V end lost 1 base, the J end lost 3 bases, and 13 bases lay between the germline ends. CDR1 is SGHTA and CDR2 is FQGNSA in the germline V gene. The CDR3 has 15 amino acids. CDR3 protein: CASSLVLGTYYEQYF. DNA for the CDR3: TGTGCCAGCAGCTTAGTTTTAGGGACTTACTACGAGCAGTACTTC.

This sequence joins TRBV27 and TRBJ2-4; TRBD2 aligns across 9 bases. Germline CDR1 and CDR2: MNHEY and SMNVEV (reference sequence). The CDR3 has 18 residues. J was trimmed by 6 bases and V by 0 bases; bases with no gene match: 12. CDR3 region: CASSLSKRAGGLRNIQYF. DNA for the CDR3: TGTGCCAGCAGTTTATCGAAGCGAGCGGGGGGTTTGAGAAACATTCAGTACTTC.

The sample holds a few counts of this clonotype. The V and J genes are TRBV5-5 and TRBJ2-1; D is uncertain. Per germline, CDR1 SGHKS and CDR2 YYEKEE (reference sequence). Trimming removed 0 bases from V and 7 bases from J, with 14 bases in between. The CDR3 runs 15 residues. CDR3: CASSLAGLSLNEQFF. CDR3 DNA: TGTGCCAGCAGCTTGGCCGGTCTTTCCCTTAATGAGCAGTTCTTC.

The gene calls are TRBV3-1 and TRBJ2-3; possibly TRBD1 for D (5 bases). The CDR3 runs 14 residues. Trimming left V 7 bases short and J 0 bases short, with 11 bases between. Germline V gene sequence: CDR1 LGHDT, CDR2 YNNKEL (reference sequence). In nucleotides, the CDR3 is TGTGCCAGCACTCCAGACAGTAGCACAGATACGCAGTATTTT. Translating it yields CASTPDSSTDTQYF.

This clonotype was seen a few times. J is TRBJ2-3 and V is TRBV6-1; 7 bases fit TRBD2. CDR1 and CDR2 (germline): MNHNS, SASEGT. Trimming took 6 bases from V and 5 from J; bases not matched to a gene: 8. The CDR3 extends over 14 amino acids. The CDR3 coding sequence is TGTGCCAGCAGCCCGACTAGCCGTATAGATACGCAGTATTTT. Translating gives CASSPTSRIDTQYF.

This chain links TRBV5-5 with TRBJ2-7; 8 nucleotides match TRBD2. CDR1 is SGHKS, CDR2 YYEKEE, per germline (reference sequence). The trim removed 4 bases at V and 1 base at J, leaving 7 bases unmatched. The CDR3 spans 15 residues. The CDR3 DNA reads TGTGCCAGCAGCACCTATAGCGGGATTTCCTACGAGCAGTACTTC. Amino acids: CASSTYSGISYEQYF. Combining the CDR3 with reference TRBV5-5 and TRBJ2-7 gives the whole variable domain DAGVTQSPTHLIKTRGQQVTLRCSPISGHKSVSWYQQVLGQGPQFIFQYYEKEERGRGNFPDRFSARQFPNYSSELNVNALLLGDSALYLCASSTYSGISYEQYFGPGTRLTVT.

The rearrangement links TRBV20-1 to TRBJ2-5; D gene uncertain. V shed 1 base and J shed 2 bases, with 11 bases lying between them. There are 14 residues in the CDR3. The germline CDR1 and CDR2 sequences are DFQATT and SNEGSKA (reference sequence). CDR3 nucleotides: TGCAGTGCTAGAGCACCCCGGGTACAAGAGACCCAGTACTTC. It specifies CSARAPRVQETQYF.

DNA of the CDR3: TGTGCCAGCAGCTTAGCACTAGCGGGGCCCCCAGAGCAGTTCTTC. As protein: CASSLALAGPPEQFF. J is TRBJ2-1 and V is TRBV5-5, with 10 bases identical to TRBD2. CDR1 is SGHKS and CDR2 is YYEKEE in the germline V gene (reference sequence). The CDR3 covers 15 residues. V trimming: 2 bases; J trimming: 10 bases; junction bases outside the gene matches: 9.

This clonotype has a handful of counts. The rearrangement joins TRBV5-6 to TRBJ2-7, with D possibly TRBD2 on 6 matching bases. The CDR3 covers 12 residues. CDR1 is SGHDT, CDR2 YYEEEE, per germline. The ends were cut back, 3 bases at V and 6 bases at J, with 10 bases in the middle. The CDR3 coding sequence is TGTGCCAGCAGCTGGGGGAGGAGCGAGCAGTACTTC. Translating gives CASSWGRSEQYF.

V gene TRBV4-3 combines with J gene TRBJ2-1; D is uncertain. CDR3 length equals 17 residues. Trimming shortened V by 0 bases and J by 0 bases, and 12 bases separated the two germline ends. Germline V lookup: CDR1 LGHNA, CDR2 YSLEER. The CDR3 coding sequence is TGCGCCAGCAGCCAAGACGAGCCCCCGAGCTCCTACAATGAGCAGTTCTTC. This translates into CASSQDEPPSSYNEQFF.

This clonotype was counted only a few times. The chain combines TRBV20-1 with TRBJ2-1; 7 positions agree with TRBD2. J gave up 10 bases and V 1 base, and 10 bases lay outside the gene matches. This CDR3 has 14 residues. Germline CDR1 reads DFQATT; CDR2 reads SNEGSKA (reference sequence). CDR3 residues: CSARVSSGVGEQFF. CDR3 DNA sequence: TGCAGTGCTAGAGTTTCCAGCGGGGTCGGAGAGCAGTTCTTC.

The chain carries TRBV20-1 and TRBJ1-6, with 8 bases identical to TRBD1. The junction had 11 bases not matched to a gene; V was cut back by 5 bases and J by 8 bases. The CDR3 has 15 residues. Per germline, CDR1 DFQATT and CDR2 SNEGSKA (reference sequence). CDR3 bases: TGCAGTGCTCACCGCAGGGGGCTGGGGGATTCACCCCTCCACTTT. This sequence encodes CSAHRRGLGDSPLHF.

This clonotype was found a few times. The chain combines TRBV7-3 with TRBJ2-5, with D unresolved. Germline CDR1 reads SGHTA; CDR2 reads FQGTGA. V was shortened by 6 bases and J by 5 bases, with 13 bases between the two germline ends. The CDR3 runs 13 residues. CDR3 bases: TGTGCCAGCAGTATAGAACCAAGCGAGACCCAGTACTTC. Protein product: CASSIEPSETQYF.

This sequence joins TRBV28 and TRBJ2-3, with 7 positions matching TRBD2. The CDR3 runs to 18 residues. Trimming cost V 1 base and J 2 bases; bases outside gene matches: 12. Germline V gene data show CDR1 as MDHEN and CDR2 as SYDVKM. The CDR3 region is CASSLSPGLGGSTDTQYF. The CDR3 coding sequence is TGTGCCAGCAGTTTATCCCCCGGACTCGGGGGGTCCACAGATACGCAGTATTTT.

This clonotype showed up just a few times. This chain joins TRBV6-2 or TRBV6-3 and TRBJ2-3; D might be TRBD2 (5 bases). Germline values: CDR1 MNHEY, CDR2 SVGEGT. Trimming shortened V by 4 bases and J by 4 bases, and 12 bases separated the two germline ends. CDR3 length equals 14 residues. CDR3 region: CASSSQLVSDTQYF. The CDR3 DNA sequence: TGTGCCAGCAGTTCTCAACTAGTATCAGATACGCAGTATTTT.

The chain couples TRBV7-2 to TRBJ2-1, with 9 bases fitting TRBD2. The V gene end was trimmed by 3 bases and the J gene end by 3 bases; junction bases not matched to a gene: 3. CDR1 and CDR2 from the germline V gene are SGHTA and FQGNSA. The CDR3 has 15 amino acids. The DNA of the CDR3 is TGTGCCAGCAGCTTTGCTAGCGGGAACTACAATGAGCAGTTCTTC. Its protein is CASSFASGNYNEQFF. The full variable domain, its missing parts supplied by reference TRBV7-2 and TRBJ2-1, is GAGVSQSPSNKVTEKGKDVELRCDPISGHTALYWYRQSLGQGLEFLIYFQGNSAPDKSGLPSDRFSAERTGGSVSTLTIQRTQQEDSAVYLCASSFASGNYNEQFFGPGTRLTVL.

This chain joins TRBV6-5 and TRBJ2-5; TRBD2 agrees at 8 bases. Unmatched junction bases numbered 3, after V lost 2 bases and J lost 4 bases. The CDR3 has 14 residues. Germline CDR1 reads MNHEY; CDR2 reads SVGAGI. CDR3 region: CASSYGLARETQYF. Written as DNA, the CDR3 is TGTGCCAGCAGTTACGGACTAGCTCGAGAGACCCAGTACTTC.

This chain links TRBV27 with TRBJ1-2; D not certain. CDR3 length: 13 residues. CDR1 and CDR2 (germline): MNHEY, SMNVEV (reference sequence). With 2 bases removed from V and 6 bases from J, the gap between germline ends came to 10 bases. The CDR3 region is CASSLTRSDGYTF. In nucleotides, the CDR3 is TGTGCCAGCAGTTTAACCCGATCGGATGGCTACACCTTC.

V gene TRBV12-3 or TRBV12-4 combines with J gene TRBJ2-2, with D possibly TRBD1 on 5 matching bases. The CDR3 runs 14 residues. With 11 bases removed from V and 7 bases from J, the gap between germline ends came to 20 bases. Written as DNA, the CDR3 is TGTGCCTTTACCACAGGCAGGGCAAACGGGGAGCTGTTTTTT. The encoded protein is CAFTTGRANGELFF.

This clonotype was detected only a few times. The rearrangement joins TRBV12-3 or TRBV12-4 to TRBJ1-5, with D hard to call. The CDR3 extends over 13 amino acids. V lost 6 bases to trimming and J lost 0 bases, with 6 bases between them. CDR3 in amino acids: CASRLISNQPQHF. In DNA form, the CDR3 reads TGTGCCAGCAGGCTTATTAGCAATCAGCCCCAGCATTTT.

In its sample, this clonotype was seen many times. The chain links TRBV12-3 or TRBV12-4 to TRBJ2-5; D unresolved. The CDR3 spans 13 residues. V lost 0 bases to trimming and J lost 0 bases, with 2 bases between them. The CDR3 here is CASSLAYQETQYF. DNA for the CDR3: TGTGCCAGCAGTTTAGCGTACCAAGAGACCCAGTACTTC.

This clonotype was picked up a small number of times. The gene calls are TRBV20-1 and TRBJ2-1; 12 bases match TRBD2. The CDR3 sequence is 15 residues long. Germline-derived CDR1 and CDR2 are DFQATT and SNEGSKA (reference sequence). The V and J ends lost 0 bases and 8 bases, in that order; junction bases with no gene match: 5. The CDR3 DNA sequence: TGCAGTGCTAGAGATCCTAGCGGGGGGGGTGATGAGCAGTTCTTC. It codes for CSARDPSGGGDEQFF.